A single T cell receptor beta chain is shown here with its context. The final CDR3 position lacks the conserved phenylalanine or tryptophan, pointing to a likely read error. This sample's RNA came from whole unsorted tissue. This entry is derived from a study of tumor and adjacent non-tumor tissue in lung cancer. Three rounds of nested PCR, following a modified ARM-PCR protocol, produced the TCRbeta library. TCRdb recomputed calls from the multiplex PCR reads with MiXCR, one row per CDR3 protein. The data contain around 120,000 distinct CDR3 sequences, 66% of them singletons. This CDR3 region has 15 residues. After removal of 0 bases from V and 5 bases from J, the junction contained 2 bases not matched to a gene. Germline CDR1 is LGHNA and CDR2 is YNFKEQ.

Sequencing was performed on lung tumor tissue. This receptor was taken from a man aged 25 to 40 with non-small cell lung cancer. The V and J genes are TRBV4-2 and TRBJ2-5, with 11 bases aligning to TRBD2. As DNA, the CDR3 is TGTGCCAGCAGCCAAGAGGCTAGCGGGGGGGAGACCCAGTACCTC. It is translated as CASSQEASGGETQYL.